Here is one T cell receptor (beta chain) with its context. Its specificity is unknown. Generated by immunoSEQ multiplex PCR, the TCRdb table keeps only in-frame clones and is missing some. The sample has about 100,000 clones, about 86% seen once. Healthy donors had no documented immune events, such as infections, while sampled. This sample is part of a study of identifying expanded T cells in peripheral blood. Trimming stripped 3 bases from V and 0 bases from J, with 13 bases between. The CDR3 has 16 amino acids. In germline, CDR1 is SGHRS, CDR2 YFSETQ. Study results and limitations: Across healthy donors, higher total template counts meant significantly greater roughly 2-week count variance. Differentially abundant clones: about 1.2 between replicates, about 15 at around 14 days, roughly 18 at four.

This chain links TRBV5-1 with TRBJ1-3; weak D call: TRBD1 (6 bases). Specimen: blood. The receptor comes from a person aged 18 to 70 in good health. DNA for the CDR3: TGCGCCAGCAGCTCTACAGGGATCAGCTCTGGAAACACCATATATTTT. It specifies CASSSTGISSGNTIYF.